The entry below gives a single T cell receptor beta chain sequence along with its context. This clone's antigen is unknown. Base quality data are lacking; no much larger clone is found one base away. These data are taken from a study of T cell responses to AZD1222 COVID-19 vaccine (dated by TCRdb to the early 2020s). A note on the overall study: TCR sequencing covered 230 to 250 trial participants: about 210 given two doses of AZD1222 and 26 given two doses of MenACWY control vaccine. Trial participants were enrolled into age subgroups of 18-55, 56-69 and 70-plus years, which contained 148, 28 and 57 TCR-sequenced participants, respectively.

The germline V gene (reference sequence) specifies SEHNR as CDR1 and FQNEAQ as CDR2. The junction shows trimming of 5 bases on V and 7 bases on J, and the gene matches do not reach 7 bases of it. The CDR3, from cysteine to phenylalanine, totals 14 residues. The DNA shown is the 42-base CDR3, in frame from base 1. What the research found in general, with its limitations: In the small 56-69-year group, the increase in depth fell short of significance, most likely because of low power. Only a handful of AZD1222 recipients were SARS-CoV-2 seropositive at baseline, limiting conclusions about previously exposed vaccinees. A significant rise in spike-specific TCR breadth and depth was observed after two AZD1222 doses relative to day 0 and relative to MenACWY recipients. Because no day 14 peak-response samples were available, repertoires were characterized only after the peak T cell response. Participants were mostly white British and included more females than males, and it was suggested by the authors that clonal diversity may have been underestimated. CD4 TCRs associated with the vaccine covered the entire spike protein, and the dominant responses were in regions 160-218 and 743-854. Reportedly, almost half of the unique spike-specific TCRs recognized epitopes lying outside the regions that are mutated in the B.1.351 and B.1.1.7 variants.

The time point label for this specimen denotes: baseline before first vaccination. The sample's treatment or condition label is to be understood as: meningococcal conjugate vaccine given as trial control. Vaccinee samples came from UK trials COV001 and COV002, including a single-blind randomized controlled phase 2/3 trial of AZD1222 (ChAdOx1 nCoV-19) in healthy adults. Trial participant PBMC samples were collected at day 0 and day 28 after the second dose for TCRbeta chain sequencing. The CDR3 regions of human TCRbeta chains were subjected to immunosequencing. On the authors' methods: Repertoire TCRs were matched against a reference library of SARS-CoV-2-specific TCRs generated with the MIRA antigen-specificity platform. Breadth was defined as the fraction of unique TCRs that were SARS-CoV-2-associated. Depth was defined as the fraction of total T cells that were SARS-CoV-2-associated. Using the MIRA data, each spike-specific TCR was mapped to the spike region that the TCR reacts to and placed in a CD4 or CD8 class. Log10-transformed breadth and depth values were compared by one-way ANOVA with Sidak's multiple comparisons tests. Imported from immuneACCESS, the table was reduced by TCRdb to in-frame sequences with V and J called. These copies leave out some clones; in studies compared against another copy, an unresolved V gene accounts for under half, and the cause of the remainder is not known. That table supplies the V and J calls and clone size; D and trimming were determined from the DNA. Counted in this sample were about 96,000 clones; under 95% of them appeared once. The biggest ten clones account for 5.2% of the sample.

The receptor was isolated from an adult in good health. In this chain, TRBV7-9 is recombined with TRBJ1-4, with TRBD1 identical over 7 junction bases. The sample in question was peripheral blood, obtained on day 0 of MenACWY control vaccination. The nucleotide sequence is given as TGTGCCAGCAGCAAAGACAGGGTTAGTGAAAAACTGTTTTTT. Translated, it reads CASSKDRVSEKLFF.